The 22 T cell receptor beta chains below come from one sample, sequenced in a study of molecular identifiers for immune sequencing clone quantification. TCRdb analysed the PCR reads with MiXCR anew, one entry per CDR3 protein. In the table there are 600,000 to 650,000 distinct CDR3 sequences, just under 20% of which are singletons. Sequencing input: naive CD8+ T cells from blood, with Jurkat cell RNA spiked in. Subset meaning: FACS-sorted CD8+CD4-CCR7+CD45RA+ naive T cells. The receptors were gathered from a human donor in good health. Some libraries in this study had Jurkat cell RNA spiked in.

This clonotype was picked up many times. The chain carries TRBV20-1 and TRBJ2-7, with D maybe TRBD1 (5 bases). V lost 2 bases to trimming and J lost 2 bases, with 10 bases between them. CDR1 and CDR2 (germline): DFQATT, SNEGSKA (reference sequence). There are 13 residues in the CDR3. The CDR3 loop reads CSARSGFTYEQYF. In nucleotides, the CDR3 is TGCAGTGCTAGATCAGGGTTCACCTACGAGCAGTACTTC.

This clonotype was seen many times. The rearrangement joins TRBV14 to TRBJ2-1; D gene ambiguous. V dropped 3 bases and J dropped 0 bases, with 6 bases sitting between them. This CDR3 comprises 14 residues. Germline V gene lookup returns CDR1 SGHDN and CDR2 FVKESK. The CDR3 region is CASSHLSSYNEQFF. Written as DNA, the CDR3 is TGTGCCAGCAGCCATTTAAGCTCCTACAATGAGCAGTTCTTC.

This clonotype has a handful of counts. The chain links TRBV4-1 to TRBJ1-3, with TRBD1 matching 7 bases. The CDR3 covers 15 residues. The ends lost 4 bases at V and 7 bases at J; junction bases unmatched: 10. Germline V gene data show CDR1 as MGHRA and CDR2 as YSYEKL. The CDR3 nucleotides are TGCGCCAGCAGCCCGAACAGGGGAACTTGGAACACCATATATTTT. It yields the protein CASSPNRGTWNTIYF.

This clonotype was found many times. The chain combines TRBV4-3 with TRBJ1-5; D perhaps matches TRBD1 (5 bases). The CDR3 is 15 amino acids. The V end was cut by 1 base, the J end by 2 bases, with 9 bases between. Germline V lookup: CDR1 LGHNA, CDR2 YSLEER. The CDR3 region has the DNA TGCGCCAGCAGCCAAGTCGGACATGGCAATCAGCCCCAGCATTTT. It is translated as CASSQVGHGNQPQHF.

In this sample, this clonotype turned up many times. This chain uses TRBV9 with TRBJ2-5; D may match TRBD1 or TRBD2 (5 bases each). With 3 bases removed from V and 3 bases from J, the gap between germline ends came to 18 bases. Germline CDR1 reads SGDLS; CDR2 reads YYNGEE. The CDR3 is 16 residues long. The CDR3 DNA follows: TGTGCCAGCAGCGCCAGAACCGGGACGGCCAAAGAGACCCAGTACTTC. Amino acids: CASSARTGTAKETQYF.

The J gene is TRBJ2-7, the V gene TRBV14; D remains ambiguous. CDR3 length: 12 residues. V was trimmed by 0 bases and J by 4 bases, leaving 4 bases between them. The V gene's germline CDR1 is SGHDN and CDR2 FVKESK. CDR3 protein: CASSQDFYEQYF. DNA for the CDR3: TGTGCCAGCAGCCAAGATTTTTACGAGCAGTACTTC.

For this clonotype: The junction departs from the called germline gene at one end, perhaps through a read error. This chain connects TRBV10-3 to TRBJ2-5, with 9 bases identical to TRBD2. This CDR3 is built from 15 residues. The germline V gene encodes CDR1 ENHRY and CDR2 SYGVKD. The CDR3 DNA reads as TGTGCCATCAGTGAGTCGCTAGCGGGGTACGAGACCCGGTACTTC. Protein product: CAISESLAGYETRYF.

This clonotype showed up just a few times. The V call is TRBV18, the J call TRBJ1-2; no firm D call. From germline, CDR1 is KGHSH and CDR2 LQKENI. Trimming shortened V by 3 bases and J by 2 bases, and 7 bases separated the two germline ends. The CDR3 consists of 13 residues. Written as DNA, the CDR3 is TGTGCCAGCTCACCTGACAAAAACTATGGCTACACCTTC. Translation: CASSPDKNYGYTF.

The chain uses TRBV24-1 and TRBJ2-5; 11 nucleotides line up with TRBD1. CDR3 length: 17 residues. Germline V gives CDR1 KGHDR, CDR2 SFDVKD. The junction had 12 bases not matched to a gene; V was cut back by 5 bases and J by 5 bases. CDR3 bases: TGTGCCACCAGTGGATCAGGGGGGACAGGGGGTCCGGAGACCCAGTACTTC. Its translation: CATSGSGGTGGPETQYF.

CDR3 sequence reads: CASSSVGVIEQYF. DNA of the CDR3: TGTGCCAGCAGCTCAGTAGGGGTAATCGAGCAGTACTTC. V and J are TRBV5-6 and TRBJ2-7, with D possibly matching TRBD1 (5 bases). Germline assignment: CDR1 SGHDT and CDR2 YYEEEE. The CDR3 contains 13 residues. The germline V and J ends were trimmed by 3 bases and 6 bases, with 13 bases remaining between them.

About this clonotype: A much larger clone lies a single base off, so this may be a read error. The chain is built from TRBV28 and TRBJ2-1; TRBD2 might be the D (5 bases). Germline CDR1 MDHEN, CDR2 SYDVKM. The CDR3 runs to 16 residues. The CDR3 DNA reads TGTGCCGGCAGTTCCCCCGCCCCCGGGATCTACAATGAGCAGTTCTTC. The encoded protein is CAGSSPAPGIYNEQFF.

Points on this clonotype: This could be a read error, since a much larger clone is one nucleotide away. This likely comes from a read error, as the CDR3 has no conserved phenylalanine or tryptophan at its end. This rearrangement joins TRBV20-1 to TRBJ2-3; D could derive from TRBD1 or TRBD2 (5 bases each). Germline CDR1 and CDR2: DFQATT and SNEGSKA (reference sequence). The CDR3 length is 14 residues. The V and J ends lost 5 bases and 2 bases respectively, with 14 bases between them. The CDR3, as DNA: TGCAGTGCTCGAGGGGTTAAACTCACAGATACGCAGTATCTT. Translating gives CSARGVKLTDTQYL.

This clonotype was seen only a few times. The CDR3, as DNA: TGTGCCAGTAGTATAGTTGCCGAGGAGCCCCAGCATTTT. Translation: CASSIVAEEPQHF. The chain couples TRBV19 to TRBJ1-5; no firm D call. V lost 1 base, J lost 8 bases, and 9 bases lay in between. This CDR3 contains 13 residues. The germline gives CDR1 LNHDA, CDR2 SQIVND (reference sequence).

A note on this clonotype: A much larger clone differs from this one at a single base, so this may be a read error. J is TRBJ1-5 and V is TRBV28; D gene ambiguous. This CDR3 region has 16 residues. CDR1 and CDR2 from the germline V gene are MDHEN and SYDVKM. CDR3 in amino acids: CASTPGQILSNQPRHF. The DNA for the CDR3 is TGTGCCAGCACCCCGGGCCAAATCCTGAGCAATCAGCCCCGGCATTTT.

The chain recombines TRBV11-2 with TRBJ2-3; no firm D call. This CDR3 contains 14 residues. CDR1 and CDR2 from the germline V gene are SGHAT and FQNNGV. Trimming stripped 3 bases from V and 3 bases from J, with 10 bases between. The CDR3 reads CASSFFPETDTQYF. The CDR3 DNA reads as TGTGCCAGCAGCTTCTTTCCGGAGACAGATACGCAGTATTTT. Full variable domain (missing parts from reference TRBV11-2 and TRBJ2-3): EAGVAQSPRYKIIEKRQSVAFWCNPISGHATLYWYQQILGQGPKLLIQFQNNGVVDDSQLPKDRFSAERLKGVDSTLKIQPAKLEDSAVYLCASSFFPETDTQYFGPGTRLTVL.

This clonotype was seen repeatedly, ten times or more. V and J are TRBV4-3 and TRBJ1-3, with D perhaps TRBD1 (5 bases). V shed 0 bases and J shed 1 base, with 16 bases lying between them. The CDR3 spans 18 residues. CDR1 and CDR2 from the germline V gene are LGHNA and YSLEER. CDR3 nucleotide sequence: TGCGCCAGCAGCCAAGATCGAGTGAACAGGCTATCTGGAAACACCATATATTTT. Translated: CASSQDRVNRLSGNTIYF.

This clonotype was seen a few times. The chain combines TRBV11-2 with TRBJ2-7; 8 positions agree with TRBD1. This CDR3 is 18 amino acids long. Germline trimming cut 1 base from V and 1 base from J; bases unmatched to any gene: 12. The V gene's germline CDR1 is SGHAT and CDR2 FQNNGV. The CDR3 loop reads CASSLGGAGTGFSYEQYF. The CDR3 nucleotides are TGTGCCAGCAGCTTAGGAGGAGCCGGGACAGGCTTTTCCTACGAGCAGTACTTC.

In this sample, this clonotype turned up many times. This rearrangement joins TRBV20-1 to TRBJ2-1; the D gene is possibly TRBD1 (6 bases). The CDR3 sequence is 11 residues long. The V end lost 6 bases, the J end lost 13 bases, and 16 bases lay between the germline ends. CDR1 DFQATT and CDR2 SNEGSKA come from the germline V gene (reference sequence). CDR3: CSAQLGAFQFF. For the CDR3, the DNA is TGCAGTGCGCAGTTGGGGGCTTTTCAGTTCTTC.

This clonotype showed up many times. The rearrangement uses TRBV20-1 and TRBJ2-7; 10 bases are shared with TRBD2. This CDR3 has 15 residues. The V gene's germline CDR1 is DFQATT and CDR2 SNEGSKA (reference sequence). The V segment lost 2 bases and the J segment 2 bases; nucleotides outside the gene matches: 6. The CDR3 bases are TGCAGTGCTAGACGCAGCGGGGGGGGTCCCTACGAGCAGTACTTC. Translation: CSARRSGGGPYEQYF.

This clonotype was seen ten or more times. The rearrangement uses TRBV24-1 and TRBJ2-2, with TRBD1 matching 8 bases. Looked up from germline, CDR1 is KGHDR and CDR2 is SFDVKD. The CDR3 is 14 residues long. J was trimmed by 8 bases and V by 4 bases; bases with no gene match: 5. CDR3 sequence: CATSEATGGGELFF. The CDR3 coding sequence is TGTGCCACCAGTGAGGCTACAGGGGGAGGGGAGCTGTTTTTT.

This clonotype was counted many times. The chain uses TRBV9 and TRBJ2-2, with 11 bases that match TRBD2. The CDR3 spans 16 residues. CDR1 SGDLS and CDR2 YYNGEE come from the germline V gene. The ends lost 4 bases at V and 5 bases at J; junction bases unmatched: 7. The CDR3 DNA is TGTGCCAGCAGCATTACTAGCGGGAGACAAACCGGGGAGCTGTTTTTT. The encoded protein is CASSITSGRQTGELFF.

This clonotype was seen at least ten times. This chain connects TRBV5-1 to TRBJ2-5; D possibly corresponds to TRBD2 (6 bases). In germline, CDR1 is SGHRS, CDR2 YFSETQ. The CDR3 loop spans 14 amino acids. Trimming stripped 5 bases from V and 2 bases from J, with 13 bases between. CDR3 nucleotide sequence: TGCGCCAGCAGACCCGATGGGGGGCAAGAGACCCAGTACTTC. This sequence encodes CASRPDGGQETQYF.